The 2 T cell receptor beta chains listed next were all sequenced from one sample in a study of technical replicates of blood from several donors. The method was immunoSEQ multiplex PCR; TCRdb's version includes in-frame clones alone and lacks a portion of them. Of around 80,000 clones in the sample, nearly 98% were seen once. Sequencing was carried out using T cells isolated from PBMCs. These receptor sequences come from a human donor in good health.

The CDR3 is CASSGLADSDTQYF. CDR3 nucleotide sequence: TGTGCCAGCAGCGGACTAGCGGACTCAGATACGCAGTATTTT. V gene TRBV27 combines with J gene TRBJ2-3, with 10 bases fitting TRBD2. V shed 6 bases, J shed 4 bases, and the junction held 4 bases outside the gene matches. This CDR3 has 14 amino acids. CDR1 MNHEY and CDR2 SMNVEV come from the germline V gene (reference sequence).

This clone has a single count. The chain couples TRBV30 to TRBJ1-1; D is uncertain. Per germline, CDR1 GTSNPN and CDR2 SVGIG (reference sequence). The CDR3 covers 12 residues. Trimming pared 2 bases from V and 0 bases from J, leaving 4 bases between. The CDR3 spells CAWSLLNTEAFF. The CDR3 coding sequence is TGTGCCTGGAGTTTATTGAACACTGAAGCTTTCTTT.